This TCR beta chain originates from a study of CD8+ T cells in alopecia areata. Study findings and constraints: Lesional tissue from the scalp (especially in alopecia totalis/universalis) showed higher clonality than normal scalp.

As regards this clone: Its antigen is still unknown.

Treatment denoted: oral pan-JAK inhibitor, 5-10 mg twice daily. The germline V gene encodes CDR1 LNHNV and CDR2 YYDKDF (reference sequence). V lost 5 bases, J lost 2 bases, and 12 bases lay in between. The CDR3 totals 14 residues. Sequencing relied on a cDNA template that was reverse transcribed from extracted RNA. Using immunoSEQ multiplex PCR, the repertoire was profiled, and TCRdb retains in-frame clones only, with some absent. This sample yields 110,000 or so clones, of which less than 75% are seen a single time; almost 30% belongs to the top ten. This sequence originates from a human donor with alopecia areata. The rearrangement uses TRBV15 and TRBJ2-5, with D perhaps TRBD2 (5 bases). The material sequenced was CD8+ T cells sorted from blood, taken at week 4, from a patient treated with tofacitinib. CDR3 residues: CATSLSDWQETQYF. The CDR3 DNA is TGTGCCACCAGCCTTTCGGACTGGCAAGAGACCCAGTACTTC. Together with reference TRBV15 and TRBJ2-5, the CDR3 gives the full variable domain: DAMVIQNPRYQVTQFGKPVTLSCSQTLNHNVMYWYQQKSSQAPKLLFHYYDKDFNNEADTPDNFQSRRPNTSFCFLDIRSPGLGDTAMYLCATSLSDWQETQYFGPGTRLLVL.